This TCR beta chain was captured by sequencing in a study of blood T cell repertoires in COVID-19. The overall study: Spain, Italy and the United States supplied samples that represented acute and convalescent COVID-19. Sources were T cells, B-cell-depleted T cells, or PBMCs; the material itself was cDNA or gDNA.

In germline, CDR1 is LNHDA, CDR2 SQIVND (reference sequence). The V end lost 9 bases, the J end lost 0 bases, and 15 bases lay between the germline ends. The CDR3 totals 15 residues. Under the authors' procedure: Cell counts per sample came from amplifying reference gene primers. Sequenced by immunoSEQ multiplex PCR; TCRdb stores in-frame clones only, minus some. V and J calls and clone size are copied from that table; D and trimming were computed from the DNA. The data contain about 250,000 clones, more than 75% of them singletons. Sequencing used peripheral blood. The receptor was derived from a woman aged 35 to 49 who had recovered from COVID-19. V usage is TRBV19 and J usage is TRBJ1-5, with D unresolved. CDR3 region: CASLGEGYSNQPQHF. CDR3 in DNA: TGTGCCAGCCTGGGCGAGGGATATAGCAATCAGCCCCAGCATTTT.